Given below is one T cell receptor (beta chain) in context. Looked up from germline, CDR1 is MNHEY and CDR2 is SVGAGI. The CDR3 spans 15 residues. V shed 5 bases and J 0 bases; nucleotides not matched to a gene: 7. These data come from a study of blood T cell repertoires in COVID-19. Per the original data handling: Counts of nucleated cells, estimated from reference gene primer amplification, were obtained. Method: immunoSEQ multiplex PCR; TCRdb's copy keeps in-frame clones and lacks some. Clone size and V and J calls were adopted from that table, with D and trimming inferred from the DNA. The table lists about 130,000 clones, roughly 83% of them singletons.

This chain joins TRBV6-5 and TRBJ2-7; 7 positions agree with TRBD1. This TCR was sampled from a man aged 45-60 years who had recovered from COVID-19. Sequencing was performed on PBMCs or T cells enriched from blood (not recorded which). In DNA, the CDR3 is TGTGCCAGCAGTCCGAGGACAGGAAGCTCCTACGAGCAGTACTTC. It translates to CASSPRTGSSYEQYF.